The rows below give T cell receptor beta chains drawn from one sample of a study of blood T cell repertoires in COVID-19. Clones were read by immunoSEQ multiplex PCR, and TCRdb kept only the in-frame ones, dropping some. The repertoire consists of roughly 150,000 clones, with roughly 80% occurring once and the leading ten covering 8.6%. The material sequenced was peripheral blood. The receptors derive from a man in his forties or fifties with active or convalescent COVID-19. The CDR3 runs from the conserved cysteine through the conserved F or W. The D gene is left open where the match is weak. The size entry is marked missing in some rows and otherwise reads once, few, many or a size class.

v_call,j_call,cdr3_length,d_call,clone_size,cdr3_aa,cdr3_nt
TRBV7-9,TRBJ2-5,17,TRBD2,-,CASSLPRGGPLSQTQYF,TGTGCCAGCAGCCTCCCCCGGGGAGGGCCCCTGTCTCAGACCCAGTACTTC
TRBV28,TRBJ2-5,20,-,-,CASSLWDLLNLAPGQETQYF,TGTGCCAGCAGTTTATGGGACCTGTTAAACTTAGCGCCAGGTCAAGAGACCCAGTACTTC
TRBV9,TRBJ2-7,15,-,-,CASSPNVGVAYEQYF,TGTGCCAGCAGCCCGAATGTGGGAGTGGCCTACGAGCAGTACTTC
TRBV19,TRBJ2-1,15,TRBD1,-,CASSARDRGRNEQFF,TGTGCCAGTAGTGCCCGGGACAGGGGAAGGAATGAGCAGTTCTTC
TRBV2,TRBJ2-5,15,TRBD2,-,CASSPAAGGYSAQYF,TGTGCCAGCAGTCCCGCAGCGGGAGGGTATTCGGCCCAGTACTTC
TRBV21-1,TRBJ2-7,15,-,-,CASSKSDRNSYEQYF,TGTGCCAGCAGCAAGAGTGACAGAAACTCCTACGAGCAGTACTTC
TRBV10-1,TRBJ2-2,15,-,-,CASSDRRSDTGELFF,TGCGCCAGCAGTGATAGGAGATCGGACACCGGGGAGCTGTTTTTT
TRBV13,TRBJ1-6,16,-,-,CASSPPRSSYNSPLHF,TGTGCCAGCAGCCCTCCCCGGAGCTCCTATAATTCACCCCTCCACTTT
TRBV19,TRBJ1-5,14,-,-,CASFGNMGGQPQHF,TGTGCCAGTTTTGGTAACATGGGGGGGCAGCCCCAGCATTTT
TRBV30,TRBJ1-5,15,TRBD1,-,CAWTKGQGINQPQHF,TGTGCCTGGACTAAGGGACAGGGAATCAATCAGCCCCAGCATTTT
TRBV6-2/TRBV6-3,TRBJ2-2,17,TRBD1,-,CASSYTTGGPNTGELFF,TGTGCCAGCAGTTACACTACAGGGGGCCCGAACACCGGGGAGCTGTTTTTT
TRBV7-3,TRBJ1-1,15,-,-,CASSLNGGLNTEAFF,TGTGCCAGCAGCCTCAACGGCGGATTGAACACTGAAGCTTTCTTT
TRBV29-1,TRBJ2-3,14,-,-,CSVGDFTSTDTQYF,TGCAGCGTTGGGGACTTCACTAGCACAGATACGCAGTATTTT
TRBV19,TRBJ2-7,13,-,-,CASSFSRGNEQYF,TGTGCCAGTTCTTTTTCGAGGGGGAACGAGCAGTACTTC
TRBV11-2,TRBJ2-1,16,-,-,CASSASLAPSYNEQFF,TGTGCCAGCAGCGCGAGCCTAGCGCCATCCTACAATGAGCAGTTCTTC
TRBV7-2,TRBJ2-1,13,-,-,CASRYGVLNEQFF,TGTGCCAGCAGGTACGGGGTATTGAATGAGCAGTTCTTC
TRBV24-1,TRBJ2-2,16,-,-,CATSDSDRLYTGELFF,TGTGCCACCAGTGATTCTGACAGGTTGTACACCGGGGAGCTGTTTTTT
TRBV15,TRBJ2-5,18,TRBD2,-,CATSRGAKGLAGGETQYF,TGTGCCACCAGCAGAGGGGCGAAAGGACTAGCGGGAGGAGAGACCCAGTACTTC
TRBV6-1,TRBJ2-3,17,-,-,CASSEGVAATGTDTQYF,TGTGCCAGCAGTGAAGGGGTAGCGGCCACGGGGACAGATACGCAGTATTTT
TRBV28,TRBJ2-3,15,-,-,CASSLIAEYTDTQYF,TGTGCCAGCAGTTTGATAGCGGAATACACAGATACGCAGTATTTT
TRBV3-1/TRBV3-2,TRBJ1-6,14,-,-,CASSQAQAHSPLHF,TGTGCCAGCAGCCAAGCCCAGGCCCATTCACCCCTCCACTTT
TRBV28,TRBJ2-1,14,-,-,CASILAASYNEQFF,TGTGCCAGCATCCTAGCAGCCTCCTACAATGAGCAGTTCTTC
TRBV27,TRBJ2-1,13,TRBD2,-,CATASGSYNEQFF,TGTGCAACGGCTAGCGGGTCCTACAATGAGCAGTTCTTC
TRBV28,TRBJ2-4,14,-,-,CASSFVRFQGIQYF,TGTGCCAGCAGTTTCGTTAGGTTTCAGGGCATTCAGTACTTC
TRBV4-1,TRBJ2-1,14,-,-,CASSQERRAGEQFF,TGCGCCAGCAGCCAAGAGAGGAGGGCGGGTGAGCAGTTCTTC
TRBV6-5,TRBJ2-7,13,TRBD1,-,CASSYDRGYEQYF,TGTGCCAGCAGTTACGACAGGGGCTACGAGCAGTACTTC
TRBV3-1/TRBV3-2,TRBJ2-2,15,TRBD2,-,CASSQTSGNTGELFF,TGTGCCAGCAGCCAGACTAGCGGGAACACCGGGGAGCTGTTTTTT
TRBV4-1,TRBJ1-5,15,-,-,CASSQESGVVQPQHF,TGCGCCAGCAGCCAAGAATCAGGGGTGGTGCAGCCCCAGCATTTT
TRBV5-1,TRBJ1-2,15,-,-,CASSLGGSANYGYTF,TGCGCCAGCAGCTTGGGAGGGTCTGCTAACTATGGCTACACCTTC
TRBV28,TRBJ2-2,15,-,-,CASSRAGITTGELFF,TGTGCCAGCAGCCGCGCCGGGATCACCACCGGGGAGCTGTTTTTT
TRBV19,TRBJ2-7,14,-,-,CASSIGDRIYEQYF,TGTGCCAGTAGTATAGGAGACAGGATTTACGAGCAGTACTTC
TRBV7-3,TRBJ2-7,14,TRBD1,-,CASSVQGGSYEQYF,TGTGCCAGCAGCGTACAGGGGGGATCTTACGAGCAGTACTTC
TRBV10-3,TRBJ2-7,13,-,-,CAIRPSDHNEQYF,TGTGCCATCAGGCCGAGCGACCACAACGAGCAGTACTTC
TRBV6-6,TRBJ2-7,14,TRBD1,-,CASSPDRGRYEQYF,TGTGCCAGCAGCCCGGACAGGGGGCGATACGAGCAGTACTTC
TRBV11-3,TRBJ2-1,16,TRBD2,-,CASSLVVAGGVNEQFF,TGTGCCAGCAGCTTAGTGGTAGCGGGAGGGGTGAATGAGCAGTTCTTC
TRBV15,TRBJ2-1,20,-,few,CATSRDYIRGQTNTRLEQFF,TGTGCCACCAGCAGAGATTATATACGTGGACAGACAAACACCCGGCTTGAGCAGTTCTTC